This T cell receptor (beta chain) was found in a study of T cell responses to AZD1222 COVID-19 vaccine. General study findings and limits: Dominant CD4 TCR responses targeted spike regions 160-218 and 743-854. Per reports, nearly half of all spike-specific TCRs target regions that are unmutated in variants. Spike-specific TCR breadth and depth went up after people got two AZD1222 doses. Just five to seven people given AZD1222 tested seropositive at baseline.

A word on this clone: The target antigen is unknown.

Generated by immunoSEQ multiplex PCR, the TCRdb table keeps only in-frame clones and is missing some. Of 200,000 or so clones in the sample, about 92% are singletons; the top ten hold roughly 0.99%. The V gene's germline CDR1 is GTSNPN and CDR2 SVGIG (reference sequence). The CDR3 is made up of 16 amino acids. J lost 3 bases, V lost 0 bases, and 7 bases had no gene match. The rearrangement uses TRBV30 and TRBJ2-2; 7 bases fit TRBD2. This receptor was identified in an adult in good health. Sequenced material: peripheral blood, taken on day 0 of MenACWY control vaccination. In DNA, the CDR3 is TGTGCCTGGAGTGTACCGGGCGGGGGACACACCGGGGAGCTGTTTTTT. Its protein is CAWSVPGGGHTGELFF.